This TCR beta chain was found in a study of blood T cells in healthy people across ages (dated by TCRdb to about 2015). In the study overall: In model experiments, roughly one uniquely barcoded TCR beta cDNA molecule per two T cells was captured by template switching. The study measured age-related changes in TCR beta repertoire diversity using deep sequencing normalized with unique cDNA molecular identifiers. Four age groups were formed from the donors: young (average roughly 15 years), middle-aged (around 40), aged (about 68) and long-lived (more than 75). To avoid experimental bias, donors of different ages were spread randomly across the sequencing lanes. For two donors (one aged 18 to 30 and one aged 80 or older), the study analyzed two additional independent replicas of 1 million unique cDNA reads from the same blood draw.

Receptor amplification or capture employed 5' RACE. Sequencing took place on an Illumina HiSeq 2500. A second PCR of about 6 to 11 cycles was performed with a sample-barcoded 5' primer and a J-beta primer mix. A unique molecular identifier was introduced onto each TCR beta cDNA molecule by a template-switch 5' adaptor carrying 12 random nucleotides. At least 3 million CDR3-containing paired-end reads were obtained from each sample. The Mint cDNA synthesis kit, primed by a TRBC-specific oligonucleotide, was used to synthesize first-strand cDNA from all RNA. Following uracil-DNA glycosylase treatment, all cDNA underwent a first 18-cycle PCR with the universal primers M1SS and BC2_uni_R. Turning to the authors' computational methods: For normalization, 1 million high-quality reads, each with a distinct molecular identifier, were randomly selected from each sample. Reads with shared molecular identifiers were discarded instead of being binned into consensus sequences. MiTCR, run with a Q25 quality threshold and the strictest error-elimination algorithm, handled CDR3 identification, clonotype clustering and error correction. A nonparametric unseen species model with Euler transformation was used to estimate lower-bound total TCR beta diversity. Through fastp at Q25 and MiXCR, TCRdb rebuilt clones from the public reads, retaining in-frame beta chains. Under each unique CDR3 protein, matching rows form one entry showing the most common genes and DNA. For this entry, the V and J calls and clone size follow TCRdb and not the study's own pipeline. The sample table shows fewer than 700,000 distinct CDR3 sequences, and 40% to 45% are seen once. The ten largest clones add up to approximately 29% of the sample.

Overall study results and their limits: Because profiling used bulk unsorted PBMCs, naive and antigen-experienced compartments could not be compared conclusively. Estimates of total diversity based on one million sequenced T cells were considered lower bounds and underestimates. Because donor CMV infection status was unknown, age-related changes in expanded clonotypes were potentially confounded. As age increased, observed TCR beta diversity per million T cells dropped in a roughly linear way, and a significant reduction was already evident by age around 41. There was a strong correlation between observed TCR beta diversity and the percentage of naive T cells measured by flow cytometry. Compared with the aged group, the long-lived group had more naive CD4+ T cells, fewer expanded clones and increased TCR diversity, a pattern suggesting age selection.

The table lists this clonotype with a count of one. The specificity of this receptor is unknown. No clone much larger than this one lies a single base away; base qualities are absent. One read alone is a weak basis. Measured from the cysteine to the phenylalanine, the CDR3 is 17 residues long. Solely the CDR3 DNA is kept, with 51 bases framed from the first base. V is trimmed back by 0 bases and J by 2 bases, and the junction contains 12 bases that no gene match accounts for. CDR1 DFQATT and CDR2 SNEGSKA were looked up in the germline V gene (reference sequence). Systemically healthy Caucasian individuals from Russia, over 30 in total and aged roughly 6 to 100 years, were included as donors. Each donor gave about 10 milliliters of peripheral blood, drawn into EDTA-treated Vacutainer tubes. Ficoll-Paque density-gradient centrifugation was used to isolate PBMCs, with at least 7 million per sample. Trizol reagent was used to extract total RNA from the PBMCs, yielding at least 5.5 micrograms per sample. For every donor, flow cytometry on a PBMC aliquot measured the percentage of naive CD45RAhigh/CD27high T cells.

This clonotype was sampled from an elderly man in good health. The sample was blood. The chain was built from TRBV20-1 and TRBJ2-7; 8 central bases correspond to TRBD2. DNA sequence: TGCAGTGCTAGAGATCCGGGGGGGGTACTCGAGCCCTACGAGCAGTACTTC. It translates to CSARDPGGVLEPYEQYF.